This T cell receptor beta chain appears in the sequencing data of a study of CD8+ T cells in alopecia areata. Stated treatment: oral pan-JAK inhibitor, 5-10 mg twice daily. It was from alopecia areata patients that lesional scalp punch biopsies and peripheral blood were collected. Extraction and reverse transcription of RNA yielded cDNA as the sequencing template. Clones were read by immunoSEQ multiplex PCR, and TCRdb kept only the in-frame ones, dropping some. Seen here are around 200,000 clones, about three fifths observed once, and the top ten hold around 13%. Concerning this clone itself: Antigen unknown.

The study's findings and limits: Scalp clonality and expanded CD8+ clones among the top 100 showed significant decreases with tofacitinib. While patients received tofacitinib, many expanded lesional clones remained present in scalp and blood. The presence of one nonresponder keeps the tie between baseline CD8+ expansion and response uncertain.

Germline CDR1 is SNHLY and CDR2 is FYNNEI. Trimming took 3 bases from V and 7 from J, leaving 16 bases between them. The CDR3 consists of 16 residues. The sequence was obtained from a human donor with alopecia areata. The sample was CD8+ T cells sorted from blood, taken at week 24, from a patient treated with tofacitinib. The V call is TRBV2, the J call TRBJ1-6; the D gene is possibly TRBD1 (6 bases). CDR3 in amino acids: CASSDHRQARNSPLHF. CDR3 nucleotides: TGTGCCAGCAGTGACCACCGACAGGCTAGGAATTCACCCCTCCACTTT.